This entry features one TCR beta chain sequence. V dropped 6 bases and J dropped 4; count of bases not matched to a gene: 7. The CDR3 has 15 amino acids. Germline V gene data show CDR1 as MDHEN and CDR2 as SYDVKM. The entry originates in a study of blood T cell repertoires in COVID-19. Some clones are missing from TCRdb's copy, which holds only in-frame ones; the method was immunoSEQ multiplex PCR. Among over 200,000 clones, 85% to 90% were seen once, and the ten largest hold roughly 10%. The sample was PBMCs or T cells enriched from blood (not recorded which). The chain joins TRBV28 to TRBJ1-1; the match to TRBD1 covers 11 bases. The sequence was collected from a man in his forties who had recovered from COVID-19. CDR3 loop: CASSPYGQGATEAFF. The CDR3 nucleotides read TGTGCCAGCAGCCCCTATGGACAGGGGGCCACTGAAGCTTTCTTT.